This TCR beta chain is from a study of CD8+ T cells in alopecia areata listed by TCRdb under 2018. Study-level background: Skin from C3H/HeJ donors with spontaneous alopecia (roughly 6-13 months old) was grafted onto female C3H/HeJ recipients that were 7-10 weeks old. TCRbeta CDR3 regions were amplified by immunoSEQ multiplex PCR using 35 Vbeta forward and 13 Jbeta reverse primers. RNA was obtained with the PAXgene miRNA kit for fixed scalp, the miRNeasy kit for PBMCs, and the RNeasy kit for mouse skin. On the human side, TCRbeta sequencing was run on scalp tissue and on sorted CD4+ and CD8+ peripheral blood T cells from healthy controls and from alopecia areata patients with either patchy or totalis/universalis disease. The study used high-throughput TCRbeta sequencing to examine T cell clonal expansion in alopecia areata, in both the C3H/HeJ mouse model and human patients. Clonality in the scalp was compared among normal scalp (n=4), patchy alopecia areata scalp (n=8), and alopecia totalis/universalis scalp (n=8).

Germline trimming: 1 base from V, 6 bases from J; junction bases outside gene matches: 4. In the germline V gene, CDR1 corresponds to GKSSPN and CDR2 to SITVG. The CDR3 holds 15 amino acids from the cysteine to the phenylalanine. The DNA shown is the part of the CDR3 that was read: 33 bases, in frame from base 1. Pooled mouse cutaneous lymph node cells were stained for CD4, CD8alpha, NKG2D, NKG2ACE and other markers, then sorted on a BD Influx. Library preparation employed the immunoSEQ multiplex PCR assay. To provide template for TCR sequencing, every sample had RNA extracted and reverse transcribed into cDNA. First-strand cDNA was synthesized with SuperScript III using a 2:1 mix of oligo-dT and random hexamers. Amplification bias was assessed with a synthetic immune receptor repertoire, and residual bias was removed computationally. Libraries were sequenced on Illumina HiSeq using 60 bp reads that covered the CDR3 and were read from J toward V. In the source study's methods: Raw reads were preprocessed to remove errors, and CDR3 was defined by IMGT conventions from the conserved cysteine to phenylalanine. Clonality was calculated as 1 minus Shannon entropy normalized by log2 of the number of productive unique TCRs. Scalp TCRbeta sequences were cross-referenced with sorted blood CD4 and CD8 repertoires so that the CD4 or CD8 identity of scalp clones could be inferred. Held by TCRdb, this immuneACCESS table contains in-frame sequences only and omits some clones. Under half of the omission traces to an unresolved V gene where checked; the cause of the rest is unknown. V and J calls plus clone size are reproduced from that table; the DNA served to infer D and trimming. The data for this sample show about 270,000 clones, each detected more than once. The ten largest make up 1.2% of the sample.

There are a few counts of this clone. Its specific antigen is unknown. For this receptor, the gene names and germline sequences are taken from the mouse. The CDR3 end falls 4 residues outside the read, so it is completed with the germline J gene. The sample carries other DNA sequences with the same CDR3. The paper's findings and limits, for the study overall: Higher clonality and more expanded CD8+ clones were observed in lesional scalp than in normal scalp, particularly in alopecia totalis/universalis, a finding suggestive of antigenic drive. Shared TCR sequences between patients were less evident than in mice, which may be partly attributable to HLA diversity in the patient population. Unlike mouse skin, where gammadelta T cells dominate, normal human skin contains resident alphabeta T cells that get sequenced too, which complicates analysis of the scalp TCR repertoire.

This receptor chain uses TRBV31 and TRBJ2-1; 12 bases in between match TRBD2. The TCR comes from a C3H/HeJ mouse with alopecia areata. The haplotype of this strain at the MHC is H2-k. The sequencing sample was made of CD4+ T cells sorted from a lymph node. CDR3 DNA (partial): TGTGCCTGGAGTCCGGGACTGGGGGGATTTGCT. It translates to CAWSPGLGGFA. The entire CDR3 protein is CAWSPGLGGFAEQFF.